This TCR beta chain comes out of a study of beta chain features in type 1 diabetes. Whole-study findings and limits: Type 1 diabetes patients had TCRB CDR3s that were shorter (moderately but significantly so) in all four CD4+ subsets. Individuals with type 1 diabetes displayed fewer insertions and more deletions at VDJ junctions.

One heparinised blood draw averaging around 100 mL was given by each donor. Purity (above 98%) was reached by all sorted populations. This clone was seen a handful of times. As yet, its antigen is unknown. Trimming took 4 bases from V and 8 from J; bases not matched to a gene: 7. The CDR3 is 15 amino acids. Germline-derived CDR1 and CDR2 are SGHVS and FNYEAQ. All of the isolated RNA was reverse transcribed, so expressed TCRB transcripts were sequenced. The protocol was immunoSEQ multiplex PCR, while the TCRdb copy is restricted to in-frame clones and leaves out a portion. The sample has around 140,000 clones; around 13% are singletons.

The chain couples TRBV7-6 to TRBJ1-6; 8 nucleotides align to TRBD1. Sequencing input: central memory CD4+ T cells from blood. The receptor comes from a man in his late teens or twenties with type 1 diabetes. As DNA, the CDR3 is TGTGCCAGCAGCTCAGGACAGGGTATAGATTCACCCCTCCACTTT. This gives the protein CASSSGQGIDSPLHF. Combining the CDR3 with reference TRBV7-6 and TRBJ1-6 gives the whole variable domain GAGVSQSPRYKVTKRGQDVALRCDPISGHVSLYWYRQALGQGPEFLTYFNYEAQQDKSGLPNDRFSAERPEGSISTLTIQRTEQRDSAMYRCASSSGQGIDSPLHFGNGTRLTVT.